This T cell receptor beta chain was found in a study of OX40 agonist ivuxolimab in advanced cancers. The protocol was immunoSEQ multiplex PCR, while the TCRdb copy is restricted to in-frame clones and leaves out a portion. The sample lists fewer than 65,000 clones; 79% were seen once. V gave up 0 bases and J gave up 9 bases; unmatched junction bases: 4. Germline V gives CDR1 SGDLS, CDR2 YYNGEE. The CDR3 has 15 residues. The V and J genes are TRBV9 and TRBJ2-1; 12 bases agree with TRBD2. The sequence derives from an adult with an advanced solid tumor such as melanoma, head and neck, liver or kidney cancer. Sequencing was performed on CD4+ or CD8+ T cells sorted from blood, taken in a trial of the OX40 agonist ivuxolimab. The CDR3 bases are TGTGCCAGCAGCGTAGCTAGCGGGGGGGCGGTTGAGCAGTTCTTC. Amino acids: CASSVASGGAVEQFF. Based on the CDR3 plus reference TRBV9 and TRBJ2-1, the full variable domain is DSGVTQTPKHLITATGQRVTLRCSPRSGDLSVYWYQQSLDQGLQFLIQYYNGEERAKGNILERFSAQQFPDLHSELNLSSLELGDSALYFCASSVASGGAVEQFFGPGTRLTVL.